This TCR beta chain was captured in a study of blood T cell repertoires in COVID-19. CDR3 size: 14 residues. V lost 9 bases, J lost 4 bases, and 8 bases stayed unmatched. Germline-derived CDR1 and CDR2 are LNHDA and SQIVND (reference sequence). TCRdb's table, derived via immunoSEQ multiplex PCR, lists solely in-frame clones and lacks some. The sample comprises 180,000 or so clones, approximately 80% of which are singletons, and roughly 11% rests with the top ten. The TCR sequence derives from a man aged 50 to 59 who had recovered from COVID-19. Sequenced material: PBMCs or T cells enriched from blood (not recorded which). The chain has TRBV19 and TRBJ1-4, with TRBD1 matching over 7 bases. In DNA form, the CDR3 reads TGTGCCAGCGCGAGACAGGGTTATAATGAAAAACTGTTTTTT. Its translation is CASARQGYNEKLFF.